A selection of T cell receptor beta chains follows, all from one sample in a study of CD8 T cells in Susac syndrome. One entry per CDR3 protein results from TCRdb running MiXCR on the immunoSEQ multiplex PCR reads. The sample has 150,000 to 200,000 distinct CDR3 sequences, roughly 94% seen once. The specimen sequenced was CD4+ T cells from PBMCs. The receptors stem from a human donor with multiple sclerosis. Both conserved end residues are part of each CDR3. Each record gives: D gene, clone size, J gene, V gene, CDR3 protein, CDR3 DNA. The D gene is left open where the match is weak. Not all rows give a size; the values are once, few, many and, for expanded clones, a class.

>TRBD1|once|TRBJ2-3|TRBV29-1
CSAGQGDVLDTQYF
TGCAGCGCTGGACAGGGGGATGTTTTAGATACGCAGTATTTT
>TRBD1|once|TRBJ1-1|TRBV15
CATSRDSLLKTGEAFF
TGTGCCACCAGCAGAGATTCCCTTCTTAAGACAGGGGAAGCTTTCTTT
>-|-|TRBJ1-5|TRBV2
CASSVLREGQPQHF
TGTGCCAGCAGTGTGCTAAGGGAAGGCCAGCCCCAGCATTTT
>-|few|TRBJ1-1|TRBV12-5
CASGSGNTEAFF
TGTGCTAGTGGTTCGGGGAACACTGAAGCTTTCTTT
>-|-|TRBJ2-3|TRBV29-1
CSADRGREGTDTQYF
TGCAGCGCTGATCGAGGGCGGGAAGGCACAGATACGCAGTATTTT
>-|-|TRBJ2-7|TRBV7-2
CASSRGGALTYEQYF
TGTGCCAGCAGCCGTGGTGGGGCTTTAACCTACGAGCAGTACTTC
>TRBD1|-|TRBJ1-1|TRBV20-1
CSARPGDRDTEAFF
TGCAGTGCTAGACCAGGGGACAGGGACACTGAAGCTTTCTTT
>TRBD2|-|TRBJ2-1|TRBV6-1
CASRGLAASSYNEQFF
TGTGCCAGCAGGGGACTAGCGGCGAGCTCCTACAATGAGCAGTTCTTC
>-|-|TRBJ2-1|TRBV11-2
CASSLLMGRQFF
TGTGCCAGCAGCTTACTTATGGGGAGACAGTTCTTC
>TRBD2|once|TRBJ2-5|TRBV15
CATRRQREGQETQYF
TGTGCCACCAGACGTCAGCGGGAGGGTCAAGAGACCCAGTACTTC
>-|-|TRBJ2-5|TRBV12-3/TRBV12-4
CASSLRPGTQYF
TGTGCCAGCAGCCTTCGGCCGGGGACCCAGTACTTC
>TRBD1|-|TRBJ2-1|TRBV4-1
CASRGNWTGNEQFF
TGCGCCAGCAGGGGGAACTGGACAGGTAATGAGCAGTTCTTC
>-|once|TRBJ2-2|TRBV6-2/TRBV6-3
CASKKEWAGELFF
TGTGCCAGCAAAAAGGAGTGGGCCGGGGAGCTGTTTTTT
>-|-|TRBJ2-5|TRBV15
CATSREYQETQYF
TGTGCCACCAGCAGAGAGTACCAAGAGACCCAGTACTTC
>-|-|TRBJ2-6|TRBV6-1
CASSEVTRQSNVLTF
TGTGCCAGCAGTGAAGTAACAAGGCAGAGCAACGTCCTGACTTTC
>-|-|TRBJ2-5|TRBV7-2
CASSLSFQYF
TGTGCCAGCAGCTTATCGTTCCAGTACTTC
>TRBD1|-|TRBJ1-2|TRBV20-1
CSAMDRGLGYTF
TGCAGTGCTATGGACAGGGGGCTGGGCTACACCTTC
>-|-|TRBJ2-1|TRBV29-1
CSVDLVSASSYNEQFF
TGCAGCGTTGATCTGGTTAGCGCCAGCTCCTACAATGAGCAGTTCTTC
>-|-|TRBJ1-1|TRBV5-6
CASISRGYTEAFF
TGTGCCAGCATTTCGAGGGGGTACACTGAAGCTTTCTTT
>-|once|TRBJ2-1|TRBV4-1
CASSQDQGSAQYEQFF
TGCGCCAGCAGCCAAGATCAGGGCTCCGCCCAATATGAGCAGTTCTTC
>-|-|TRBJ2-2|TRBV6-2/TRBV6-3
CASSYRSGITGELFF
TGTGCCAGCAGTTACCGGTCAGGGATAACCGGGGAGCTGTTTTTT
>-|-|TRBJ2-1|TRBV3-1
CASSRQNEQFF
TGTGCCAGCAGCCGACAGAATGAGCAGTTCTTC
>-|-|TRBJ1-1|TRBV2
CASSEHVGTEAFF
TGTGCCAGCAGTGAACATGTGGGCACTGAAGCTTTCTTT